A single sample is the source of the 11 T cell receptor beta chains below, sequenced in a study of T cell repertoires in cytomegalovirus infection. In TCRdb, the reads were re-called with MiXCR into one record per CDR3 protein. Among roughly 100,000 distinct CDR3 sequences, 16% were seen once, and the ten largest hold approximately 7.9%. The material sequenced was PBMCs. These receptors all stem from a human donor in good health (CMV status not recorded). Some clones in this sample may be carry-over from other donors' samples.

This chain uses TRBV7-2 with TRBJ1-2; TRBD1 agrees at 7 bases. Germline loops: CDR1 SGHTA, CDR2 FQGNSA. The CDR3 runs 16 residues. The V segment lost 1 base and the J segment 3 bases; nucleotides outside the gene matches: 8. The CDR3 DNA reads TGTGCCAGCAGCTTAGATCTTGACAGGGCGCACTATGGCTACACCTTC. This encodes CASSLDLDRAHYGYTF.

This clonotype has at least ten counts. The CDR3 nucleotides are TGTGCCAGCAGCTTTGTAATTGGGGAATATGAGCAGTTCTTC. Its protein product is CASSFVIGEYEQFF. The V gene is TRBV7-2, the J gene TRBJ2-1; D not resolved. Between the trimmed V and J ends, which lost 3 bases and 8 bases, there was a span of 14 bases. Germline CDR1 and CDR2: SGHTA and FQGNSA. The CDR3 runs 14 residues.

Many counts were recorded for this clonotype. The chain carries TRBV12-3 or TRBV12-4 and TRBJ2-2; D is uncertain. V shed 2 bases and J shed 6 bases, with 7 bases lying between them. This CDR3 is 13 amino acids long. CDR3 nucleotide sequence: TGTGCCAGCAGTTTATTATCGGCCGGGGAGCTGTTTTTT. It is translated as CASSLLSAGELFF.

This clonotype was detected ten times or more. The V and J genes are TRBV2 and TRBJ2-7; the D is unclear. The CDR3 is 15 residues long. Germline CDR1 reads SNHLY; CDR2 reads FYNNEI. Trimming shortened V by 6 bases and J by 0 bases, and 15 bases separated the two germline ends. The CDR3 sequence: CASSPYYTSSYEQYF. CDR3 nucleotides: TGTGCCAGCAGCCCATATTACACAAGCTCCTACGAGCAGTACTTC.

This clonotype was observed a few times. The J gene is TRBJ1-1, the V gene TRBV6-4; D not certain. The CDR3 has 14 amino acids. Trimming cost V 4 bases and J 1 base, with 10 bases left between them. Germline values: CDR1 MRHNA, CDR2 SNTAGT. CDR3 sequence reads: CASSAGPGNTEAFF. The CDR3, as DNA: TGTGCCAGCAGTGCCGGACCGGGGAACACTGAAGCTTTCTTT.

This clonotype was seen a handful of times. The CDR3 is CATSDPGHTTDTQYF. CDR3 sequence (DNA): TGTGCCACCAGTGATCCGGGACATACCACAGATACGCAGTATTTT. The chain links TRBV24-1 to TRBJ2-3; D is perhaps TRBD1 (6 bases). The CDR3 extends over 15 amino acids. The germline V gene has CDR1 KGHDR and CDR2 SFDVKD. V was trimmed by 3 bases and J by 2 bases, leaving 11 bases between them.

There are many counts of this clonotype. The V gene is TRBV7-6, the J gene TRBJ1-4; D not certain. The CDR3 consists of 16 residues. From germline, CDR1 is SGHVS and CDR2 FNYEAQ. Trimming removed 3 bases from V and 8 bases from J, with 19 bases in between. CDR3 sequence (DNA): TGTGCCAGCAGCTTCGCCTCGTATGGGATCCGAGAAAAACTGTTTTTT. This sequence encodes CASSFASYGIREKLFF.

As concerns this clonotype: A much larger clone sits a single nucleotide away, making a read error possible. The conserved final phenylalanine or tryptophan is absent from the CDR3, which likely points to a read error. The chain uses TRBV7-2 and TRBJ1-2; D may be TRBD1 (5 bases). Germline V gene sequence: CDR1 SGHTA, CDR2 FQGNSA. The CDR3 totals 13 residues. V was clipped by 2 bases and J by 7 bases, with 11 bases between them. CDR3: CASSLRRGGGYTV. The CDR3 DNA reads TGTGCCAGCAGCTTAAGGAGGGGAGGTGGCTACACCGTC.

This clonotype appeared many times. This chain connects TRBV7-2 to TRBJ1-1; weak D call: TRBD1 (5 bases). The CDR3 has 11 residues. Trimming took 5 bases from V and 8 from J, leaving 9 bases between them. Per the germline V gene, CDR1 is SGHTA and CDR2 is FQGNSA. The CDR3 loop reads CASSAGTEAFF. CDR3 DNA: TGTGCCAGCAGCGCCGGGACGGAAGCTTTCTTT.

In its sample, this clonotype was seen many times. The rearrangement uses TRBV5-1 and TRBJ2-1; 9 bases line up with TRBD2. CDR1 SGHRS and CDR2 YFSETQ come from the germline V gene. The CDR3 spans 14 residues. The J segment lost 10 bases and the V segment lost 7 bases, leaving 12 bases of the junction unmatched. DNA for the CDR3: TGCGCCAGCCGGTATAGCGGGGGCTCGGGGGAGCAGTTCTTC. As protein: CASRYSGGSGEQFF.

J is TRBJ1-2 and V is TRBV28; D remains ambiguous. V was cut by 8 bases and J by 8 bases, with 18 bases left in between. CDR1 and CDR2 (germline): MDHEN, SYDVKM. This CDR3 contains 13 residues. CDR3 DNA sequence: TGTGCCAGCGTTTTTCGGCGGACCGGGGGCTACACCTTC. This translates into CASVFRRTGGYTF.